A selection of T cell receptor beta chains follows, all from one sample in a study of siplizumab effects on memory and regulatory T cells. Clones were sequenced by immunoSEQ multiplex PCR, and TCRdb holds only the in-frame ones, with some missing. The sample lists 20,000 or so clones; about 45% were seen once. No antigen has been identified for these receptors. Sample: CFSE-low (dividing) CD4+ T cells sorted from an allogeneic mixed lymphocyte reaction. The receptor set was obtained from a human donor in good health; the cells came from an allogeneic mixed lymphocyte reaction. Some clones in this sample may be carry-over from other donors' samples. The CDR3 runs from the conserved cysteine through the conserved F or W.

CDR3aa: CASASGANVLTF
v_gene: TRBV11-3
j_gene: TRBJ2-6

CDR3aa: CASRHPLKASYGYTF
v_gene: TRBV6-1
j_gene: TRBJ1-2

CDR3aa: CASSSTSGQGTGELFF
v_gene: TRBV5-1
j_gene: TRBJ2-2

CDR3aa: CASSESRGQGKNSPLHF
v_gene: TRBV2
j_gene: TRBJ1-6

CDR3aa: CASSPRETNYEQYF
v_gene: TRBV6-5
j_gene: TRBJ2-7

CDR3aa: CASSLDRVVTEAFF
v_gene: TRBV5-1
j_gene: TRBJ1-1

CDR3aa: CASRLLGTEAFF
v_gene: TRBV6-1
j_gene: TRBJ1-1

CDR3aa: CASRRGQGFSYEQYF
v_gene: TRBV6-6
j_gene: TRBJ2-7

CDR3aa: CASSYRQAGTQYF
v_gene: TRBV6-5
j_gene: TRBJ2-5

CDR3aa: CASSQLAGGLTGELFF
v_gene: TRBV11-3
j_gene: TRBJ2-2

CDR3aa: CAAGSREAFF
v_gene: TRBV6-9
j_gene: TRBJ1-1

CDR3aa: CASSPRDRGGGRGLSYNEQFF
v_gene: TRBV18
j_gene: TRBJ2-1

CDR3aa: CASSLALAGVNEQFF
v_gene: TRBV11-2
j_gene: TRBJ2-1

CDR3aa: CASSYSFGRAVEQYF
v_gene: TRBV6-5
j_gene: TRBJ2-7

CDR3aa: CASSELREENQPQHF
v_gene: TRBV2
j_gene: TRBJ1-5

CDR3aa: CASSIDGPRDTQYF
v_gene: TRBV19
j_gene: TRBJ2-3

CDR3aa: CASSRPLDIQYF
v_gene: TRBV6-5
j_gene: TRBJ2-4

CDR3aa: CASSYGQGAKEQYF
v_gene: TRBV6-6
j_gene: TRBJ2-7

CDR3aa: CASSIQAGLAVDEQFF
v_gene: TRBV5-5
j_gene: TRBJ2-1

CDR3aa: CASSSPGQDSYEQYF
v_gene: TRBV11-3
j_gene: TRBJ2-7

CDR3aa: CASSFLAGGGDTQYF
v_gene: TRBV19
j_gene: TRBJ2-3

CDR3aa: CASSLVVGLRNTEAFF
v_gene: TRBV11-3
j_gene: TRBJ1-1

CDR3aa: CASSSGRAVINEQYF
v_gene: TRBV6-5
j_gene: TRBJ2-7

CDR3aa: CASSLISGRVGEQYF
v_gene: TRBV7-9
j_gene: TRBJ2-7

CDR3aa: CASSLGARNNEQFF
v_gene: TRBV5-1
j_gene: TRBJ2-1

CDR3aa: CASSSRERNEQFF
v_gene: TRBV7-9
j_gene: TRBJ2-1

CDR3aa: CASSQEGGNTGELFF
v_gene: TRBV4-1
j_gene: TRBJ2-2

CDR3aa: CASSLAPGNTEAFF
v_gene: TRBV11-2
j_gene: TRBJ1-1

CDR3aa: CASSPPLAGELFF
v_gene: TRBV18
j_gene: TRBJ2-2

CDR3aa: CSVKLNVNYEQYF
v_gene: TRBV29-1
j_gene: TRBJ2-7

CDR3aa: CASSLAPGHLSYTF
v_gene: TRBV5-1
j_gene: TRBJ1-2